A single sample gave rise to the 7 T cell receptor beta chains below, sequenced in a study of CD8+CD57+ T cells in acquired aplastic anemia. Patients picked for sequencing had shown CD8+CD57+ cell expansion detected by flow cytometry. TCR beta VDJ and CDR3 were profiled, and genomic DNA was the template. In TCRdb, the reads were re-called with MiXCR into one record per CDR3 protein. Of approximately 190,000 distinct CDR3 sequences listed, 40% to 50% are singletons. The sequenced material came from sorted CD4+, CD8+, or CD8+CD57+ T cells (not recorded which) from PBMCs. These TCRs come from a human donor with aplastic anemia.

The chain couples TRBV11-2 to TRBJ2-7; D tentatively reads TRBD1 or TRBD2 (5 bases each). V gave up 0 bases and J gave up 0 bases, with 18 bases separating them. Germline values: CDR1 SGHAT, CDR2 FQNNGV. The CDR3 is 18 residues long. The CDR3 reads CASSLEQLGDGYSYEQYF. As DNA, the CDR3 is TGTGCCAGCAGCTTAGAACAGCTAGGGGACGGCTACTCCTACGAGCAGTACTTC.

The chain joins TRBV5-1 to TRBJ2-7; TRBD1 is a possible D gene (6 bases). The CDR3 sequence is 13 residues long. The V gene's germline CDR1 is SGHRS and CDR2 YFSETQ. Trimming took 7 bases from V and 5 from J, leaving 16 bases between them. The CDR3: CASSAGRGDEQYF. CDR3 in DNA: TGCGCCAGCTCCGCCGGCAGGGGCGACGAGCAGTACTTC.

Ten or more counts support this clonotype. The V gene is TRBV12-3 or TRBV12-4, the J gene TRBJ2-7; 7 bases agree with TRBD2. Losses at the gene ends were 0 bases for V and 4 bases for J; bases not matched to a gene: 3. The CDR3 extends over 14 amino acids. CDR3: CASSLAGGPYEQYF. The CDR3 DNA follows: TGTGCCAGCAGTTTAGCGGGAGGGCCGTACGAGCAGTACTTC.

This clonotype was counted between two and nine times. J is TRBJ2-1 and V is TRBV20-1; no clear D gene. V lost 7 bases and J 7 bases, leaving 17 bases between the germline ends. Germline V gene sequence: CDR1 DFQATT, CDR2 SNEGSKA (reference sequence). The CDR3 contains 13 residues. The CDR3 nucleotides read TGCAGTGAGGCTAGGCCGGGTTTAAATGAGCAGTTCTTC. It encodes CSEARPGLNEQFF.

V usage is TRBV7-3 and J usage is TRBJ1-1; unclear D gene. Trimming took 6 bases from V and 7 from J, leaving 9 bases between them. CDR1 and CDR2 (germline): SGHTA, FQGTGA. The CDR3 extends over 11 amino acids. CDR3 loop: CASRSGYEAFF. As DNA, the CDR3 is TGTGCCAGCAGATCCGGGTATGAAGCTTTCTTT.

This clonotype was seen a handful of times. The CDR3 is CASSLDPGGIGETQYF. DNA of the CDR3: TGTGCCAGCAGCTTAGATCCAGGGGGCATCGGAGAGACCCAGTACTTC. The genes are TRBV11-2 and TRBJ2-5; TRBD1 aligns across 8 bases. The CDR3 is 16 amino acids. V gave up 0 bases and J gave up 4 bases; unmatched junction bases: 7. From germline, CDR1 is SGHAT and CDR2 FQNNGV.

The chain combines TRBV9 with TRBJ1-2, with a weak D call TRBD1 (6 bases). Trimming shortened V by 5 bases and J by 4 bases, and 9 bases separated the two germline ends. Per the germline V gene, CDR1 is SGDLS and CDR2 is YYNGEE. The CDR3 totals 12 residues. CDR3 nucleotide sequence: TGTGCCAGCAGGATGGACAGCTATGGCTACACCTTC. This encodes CASRMDSYGYTF.